The 7 T cell receptor beta chains below all came from one sample that was sequenced in a study of shared clonotypes between healthy human individuals. Produced via immunoSEQ multiplex PCR; TCRdb's table is partial and in-frame only. Of around 1.6 million clones listed, about 98% were seen once; the top ten hold roughly 0.42%. The source material was naive CD4+ T cells sorted from blood. Subset: CD45RA+ positively selected. These receptors all stem from a man aged 30-40 years in good health.

The CDR3 loop reads CASSRTTPPIGDTQYF. CDR3 in DNA: TGTGCCAGCAGCCGTACCACACCTCCGATAGGGGATACGCAGTATTTT. The chain carries TRBV5-8 and TRBJ2-3; D is uncertain. The length of the CDR3 is 16 residues. With 4 bases removed from V and 6 bases from J, the gap between germline ends came to 21 bases. Germline assignment: CDR1 SGHTS and CDR2 YDEGEE.

This CDR3 reads CASSPTPGLAGGKGNEQFF. Written as DNA, the CDR3 is TGTGCCAGCAGCCCTACGCCGGGACTAGCGGGAGGAAAAGGAAATGAGCAGTTCTTC. The genes are TRBV7-3 and TRBJ2-1; 15 positions match TRBD2. This CDR3 spans 19 amino acids. The V gene's germline CDR1 is SGHTA and CDR2 FQGTGA. Trimming took 5 bases from V and 7 from J; bases not matched to a gene: 15.

The genes are TRBV18 and TRBJ1-1; TRBD1 matches 7 bases. CDR1 and CDR2 from the germline V gene are KGHSH and LQKENI. This CDR3 has 13 residues. V trimming: 3 bases; J trimming: 6 bases; junction bases outside the gene matches: 4. CDR3: CASSPTQGAEAFF. The CDR3 DNA reads as TGTGCCAGCTCACCGACCCAGGGGGCTGAAGCTTTCTTT.

The chain couples TRBV5-4 to TRBJ2-1; 9 bases line up with TRBD1. Losses at the gene ends were 4 bases for V and 7 bases for J; bases not matched to a gene: 6. Germline-derived CDR1 and CDR2 are SGHNT and YYREEE (reference sequence). The CDR3 runs to 14 residues. The CDR3 bases are TGTGCCAGCAGCCGGGACAGGGAGGGGAATGAGCAGTTCTTC. Encoded protein: CASSRDREGNEQFF.

The V gene is TRBV18, the J gene TRBJ2-1, with 7 bases identical to TRBD2. The CDR3 length is 15 residues. Germline lookup yields CDR1 KGHSH and CDR2 LQKENI. The trim removed 5 bases at V and 1 base at J, leaving 5 bases unmatched. The CDR3 is CASSSRGSSYNEQFF. CDR3 DNA: TGTGCCAGCTCATCGCGCGGGAGTTCCTACAATGAGCAGTTCTTC.

The chain links TRBV10-3 to TRBJ1-2, with TRBD1 matching over 7 bases. The CDR3 runs 15 residues. V was clipped by 10 bases and J by 4 bases; unmatched bases: 15. Looked up from germline, CDR1 is ENHRY and CDR2 is SYGVKD. CDR3 coding DNA: TGTGCCACCCCTACTGATCGGACAGGACCCTATGGCTACACCTTC. The encoded protein is CATPTDRTGPYGYTF.

The genes are TRBV7-9 and TRBJ1-4; 8 nucleotides agree with TRBD1. The V and J ends lost 4 bases and 7 bases, in that order; junction bases with no gene match: 14. Germline V gene sequence: CDR1 SEHNR, CDR2 FQNEAQ (reference sequence). This CDR3 contains 17 residues. CDR3 residues: CASSSGALTGVVEKLFF. For the CDR3, the DNA is TGTGCCAGCAGCTCGGGGGCACTGACAGGGGTAGTTGAAAAACTGTTTTTT.